These 22 T cell receptor beta chains share one sample of origin, sequenced in a study of Graves' ophthalmopathy and Graves' hyperthyroidism. RNA transcripts provided the template for amplifying TCR beta CDR3 regions. First-round RT-PCR used HTBI primers; second-round multiplex PCR followed. MiXCR, run by TCRdb on the multiplex PCR reads, gives a single entry per CDR3 protein. The sample gives 600,000 to 950,000 distinct CDR3 sequences, about 44% of which show up once; 44% is in the top ten. Material for sequencing was peripheral blood. These receptor sequences come from an adult man with Graves' ophthalmopathy.

CDR3 nucleotide sequence: TGTGCCAGCAAGGCTGGGGGCTACTATGGCTACACCTTC. This translates into CASKAGGYYGYTF. V gene TRBV2 combines with J gene TRBJ1-2; maybe TRBD1 (6 bases). Between the trimmed V and J ends, which lost 7 bases and 3 bases, there was a span of 12 bases. Looked up from germline, CDR1 is SNHLY and CDR2 is FYNNEI. The CDR3 length is 13 residues.

This clonotype was seen just once. The chain carries TRBV2 and TRBJ1-5; TRBD1 aligns across 11 bases. V lost 2 bases, J lost 0 bases, and 6 bases stayed unmatched. The CDR3 has 18 residues. From germline, CDR1 is SNHLY and CDR2 FYNNEI. The CDR3 here is CASSEWGTGGYSNQPQHF. In DNA, the CDR3 is TGTGCCAGCAGTGAATGGGGGACAGGGGGTTATAGCAATCAGCCCCAGCATTTT.

This clonotype has ten or more counts. The chain links TRBV12-3 or TRBV12-4 to TRBJ2-5; TRBD2 is a possible D gene (5 bases). Trimming cost V 6 bases and J 4 bases, with 15 bases left between them. This CDR3 is 14 amino acids long. The CDR3 DNA reads TGTGCCAGCAGCCCTACGCGGGCGGCAGAGACCCAGTACTTC. Translation: CASSPTRAAETQYF.

The chain is built from TRBV19 and TRBJ1-3; a possible D gene is TRBD1 (5 bases). The CDR3 extends over 16 amino acids. V was clipped by 6 bases and J by 4 bases, with 19 bases between them. Germline-derived CDR1 and CDR2 are LNHDA and SQIVND (reference sequence). This chain's CDR3 is CASRSSGRGKGNTIYF. In DNA, the CDR3 is TGTGCCAGTAGAAGCTCAGGGCGAGGAAAAGGAAACACCATATATTTT. The entire variable domain, with the rest obtained from reference TRBV19 and TRBJ1-3, is as follows: DGGITQSPKYLFRKEGQNVTLSCEQNLNHDAMYWYRQDPGQGLRLIYYSQIVNDFQKGDIAEGYSVSREKKESFPLTVTSAQKNPTAFYLCASRSSGRGKGNTIYFGEGSWLTVV.

In its sample, this clonotype was seen a few times. The V call is TRBV7-8, the J call TRBJ1-5; D possibly corresponds to TRBD1 (6 bases). The CDR3 is 17 residues long. The germline V gene encodes CDR1 SGHVS and CDR2 FQNEAQ. The V end lost 2 bases, the J end lost 6 bases, and 20 bases lay between the germline ends. CDR3 DNA sequence: TGTGCCAGCAGCTTAACGCAAATTCCAGGGGCCAGTCAGCCCCAGCATTTT. It yields the protein CASSLTQIPGASQPQHF.

This clonotype came up many times. The junction shows a germline mismatch at one end, possibly a read error. The rearrangement joins TRBV7-9 to TRBJ2-7; D gene ambiguous. Germline CDR1 is SEHNR and CDR2 is FQNEAQ (reference sequence). The CDR3 is made up of 14 amino acids. The CDR3 DNA follows: TGCGCCAGCAGCTTGGTAACGTCGGCCTACGAGCAGTACTTC. The encoded protein is CASSLVTSAYEQYF.

This clonotype has ten or more counts. The rearrangement uses TRBV15 and TRBJ1-2; weak D call: TRBD1 (5 bases). The CDR3 is made up of 13 amino acids. Trimming cost V 10 bases and J 8 bases, with 20 bases left between them. Per germline, CDR1 LNHNV and CDR2 YYDKDF (reference sequence). This chain's CDR3 is CAIGTDRSLGYTF. The CDR3 DNA is TGTGCCATCGGGACGGACCGATCGCTCGGCTACACCTTC. Complete variable domain (other parts from reference TRBV15 and TRBJ1-2): DAMVIQNPRYQVTQFGKPVTLSCSQTLNHNVMYWYQQKSSQAPKLLFHYYDKDFNNEADTPDNFQSRRPNTSFCFLDIRSPGLGDTAMYLCAIGTDRSLGYTFGSGTRLTVV.

This chain connects TRBV10-3 to TRBJ1-1; 9 bases align to TRBD1. This CDR3 contains 17 residues. V was pared by 7 bases and J by 0 bases, with 12 bases of the junction left unmatched. Germline CDR1 reads ENHRY; CDR2 reads SYGVKD. The CDR3 DNA reads TGTGCCATCAAGTTGGACAGGGGACCTCTCATGAACACTGAAGCTTTCTTT. Translation gives CAIKLDRGPLMNTEAFF.

This clonotype has just a few counts. The rearrangement links TRBV2 to TRBJ2-5, with 8 positions matching TRBD2. This CDR3 has 14 residues. The germline gives CDR1 SNHLY, CDR2 FYNNEI. The V and J ends lost 7 bases and 1 base, in that order; junction bases with no gene match: 5. The CDR3 nucleotides are TGTGCCAGCAACGCAGCGGGGGCCCAAGAGACCCAGTACTTC. Translating gives CASNAAGAQETQYF. The entire variable domain, with the rest obtained from reference TRBV2 and TRBJ2-5, is as follows: EPEVTQTPSHQVTQMGQEVILRCVPISNHLYFYWYRQILGQKVEFLVSFYNNEISEKSEIFDDQFSVERPDGSNFTLKIRSTKLEDSAMYFCASNAAGAQETQYFGPGTRLLVL.

The chain employs TRBV7-9 and TRBJ1-3; D possibly corresponds to TRBD1 (6 bases). V lost 1 base and J lost 0, with 10 bases in between. Germline CDR1 is SEHNR and CDR2 is FQNEAQ (reference sequence). The CDR3 is 16 amino acids. The CDR3 loop reads CASSLVGTISGNTIYF. CDR3 in DNA: TGTGCCAGCAGCTTAGTGGGGACAATCTCTGGAAACACCATATATTTT.

This clonotype showed up just a few times. The V call is TRBV2, the J call TRBJ2-5, with no clear D. The CDR3 totals 16 residues. Trimming left V 10 bases short and J 0 bases short, with 21 bases between. The germline V gene has CDR1 SNHLY and CDR2 FYNNEI. The CDR3 DNA reads TGTGCCAACACGGATTCCTTCAACCCAGACCAAGAGACCCAGTACTTC. Its translation: CANTDSFNPDQETQYF.

This chain links TRBV7-9 with TRBJ1-6; unclear D gene. Germline CDR1 is SEHNR and CDR2 is FQNEAQ (reference sequence). The CDR3 consists of 13 residues. V was cut by 5 bases and J by 9 bases, with 11 bases left in between. For the CDR3, the DNA is TGTGCCAGCAGCGGGAGGGTTACTTCACCCCTCCACTTT. Translating it yields CASSGRVTSPLHF.

This clonotype was seen a few times. V is TRBV29-1 and J is TRBJ2-5; D call uncertain. The CDR3 is 11 amino acids. CDR1 SQVTM and CDR2 ANQGSEA come from the germline V gene. The V and J ends lost 7 bases and 1 base respectively, with 7 bases between them. The CDR3: CSDGPQETQYF. CDR3 nucleotide sequence: TGCAGCGATGGACCCCAAGAGACCCAGTACTTC.

The chain combines TRBV10-3 with TRBJ1-1; no clear D gene. In germline, CDR1 is ENHRY, CDR2 SYGVKD. V lost 9 bases, J lost 1 base, and 15 bases lay in between. The CDR3 totals 14 residues. CDR3 in DNA: TGTGCCATACGGACTAGCGGCGAGAACACTGAAGCTTTCTTT. Its translation: CAIRTSGENTEAFF.

The J gene is TRBJ1-5, the V gene TRBV24-1; unclear D gene. CDR3 length: 14 amino acids. CDR1 and CDR2 (germline): KGHDR, SFDVKD. With 11 bases removed from V and 3 bases from J, the gap between germline ends came to 16 bases. The CDR3 region has the DNA TGTGCCAGCGGGTCGGCGACTTACAATCAGCCCCAGCATTTT. This codes for CASGSATYNQPQHF.

V usage is TRBV9 and J usage is TRBJ2-7, with TRBD2 identical over 8 bases. Losses at the gene ends were 5 bases for V and 3 bases for J; bases not matched to a gene: 13. Per germline, CDR1 SGDLS and CDR2 YYNGEE. CDR3 length: 16 residues. This chain's CDR3 is CASSFGNLAGRYEQYF. The CDR3 DNA reads as TGTGCCAGCAGTTTTGGTAACTTAGCGGGGCGCTACGAGCAGTACTTC.

This clonotype was detected ten times or more. This chain uses TRBV9 with TRBJ2-7; D is possibly TRBD1 or TRBD2 (5 bases each). Trimming stripped 3 bases from V and 5 bases from J, with 15 bases between. The CDR3 is 14 amino acids. The germline CDR1 and CDR2 sequences are SGDLS and YYNGEE. CDR3: CASSGLGAKDEQYF. The CDR3 DNA follows: TGTGCCAGCAGCGGCCTCGGGGCCAAGGACGAGCAGTACTTC. Looking up the rest from reference TRBV9 and TRBJ2-7 gives the full variable domain: DSGVTQTPKHLITATGQRVTLRCSPRSGDLSVYWYQQSLDQGLQFLIQYYNGEERAKGNILERFSAQQFPDLHSELNLSSLELGDSALYFCASSGLGAKDEQYFGPGTRLTVT.

Regarding this clonotype: Relative to the germline gene, one junction end is altered; a read error may explain this. The V gene is TRBV24-1, the J gene TRBJ1-5, with 9 nucleotides matching TRBD1. Germline assignment: CDR1 KGHDR and CDR2 SFDVKD. The CDR3 runs to 15 residues. The CDR3 bases are TGTGCCAGCAGTGAATTGGGGACAGGGTATCAGCCCCAGCATTTT. As protein: CASSELGTGYQPQHF.

J is TRBJ2-2 and V is TRBV7-6, with D possibly being TRBD1 (6 bases). With 3 bases removed from V and 0 bases from J, the gap between germline ends came to 11 bases. This CDR3 has 16 residues. The germline gives CDR1 SGHVS, CDR2 FNYEAQ. CDR3 sequence reads: CASSFVGQPNTGELFF. Written as DNA, the CDR3 is TGTGCCAGCAGCTTCGTTGGACAGCCGAACACCGGGGAGCTGTTTTTT.

The sample holds many counts of this clonotype. The V call is TRBV14, the J call TRBJ1-1; 8 positions agree with TRBD1. The CDR3 loop spans 16 amino acids. Germline V gene lookup returns CDR1 SGHDN and CDR2 FVKESK. J lost 0 bases, V lost 6 bases, and 9 bases had no gene match. The CDR3 DNA sequence: TGTGCCAGCAGACTGCGGGACAGGTCGCTGAACACTGAAGCTTTCTTT. Its protein product is CASRLRDRSLNTEAFF.

The V call is TRBV12-3 or TRBV12-4, the J call TRBJ1-4; D is possibly TRBD1 (5 bases). This CDR3 has 15 residues. V was pared by 5 bases and J by 8 bases, with 18 bases between. The CDR3 nucleotides are TGTGCCAGCAGTCCCCGGGTGGGGGACGGAGAAAAACTGTTTTTT. As protein: CASSPRVGDGEKLFF.

This clonotype occurred once. V and J are TRBV9 and TRBJ1-2, with D perhaps matching TRBD1 (5 bases). Germline values: CDR1 SGDLS, CDR2 YYNGEE. V was shortened by 0 bases and J by 6 bases, with 12 bases between the two germline ends. This CDR3 spans 14 amino acids. The CDR3 DNA reads TGTGCCAGCAGCGTAGGGGCGGGGACGGATGGCTACACCTTC. This gives the protein CASSVGAGTDGYTF.